This T cell receptor beta chain was sequenced during a study of monozygotic twins with inflammatory bowel disease. Of note for this clonotype: No antigen is known for it.

Study-wide results and limits: Especially where disease activity was present, IBD patients had fewer clonotypes in common with others than healthy twins did.

The length of the CDR3 is 15 residues. The germline V gene has CDR1 MNHNS and CDR2 SASEGT. The authors ran two nested PCRs of about 15 and 9 cycles on TCRalpha and TCRbeta cDNA. Using the 5' RACE reads, TCRdb records one entry per CDR3 protein without DNA. Its table records 150,000 to 200,000 distinct CDR3 sequences. The specimen sequenced was blood. This sequence joins TRBV6-1 and TRBJ1-1. This receptor was obtained from a human donor with ulcerative colitis or Crohn's disease, or a healthy co-twin of an affected twin (not recorded which). The CDR3: CASSPWVGINTEAFF.